A selection of T cell receptor beta chains follows, all from one sample in a study of PD-1 blockade in classical Hodgkin lymphoma. The assay was immunoSEQ multiplex PCR, and TCRdb's table has in-frame clones only and misses some. The sample contains 4,000 or so clones, about three fifths of which appear only once. This material consisted of CD8+ T cells from blood, taken before the fourth cycle of nivolumab. The receptor source for this set is a human donor with classical Hodgkin lymphoma. The CDR3 runs from the conserved cysteine through the conserved F or W. The order of the fields is CDR3 length, clone size, D gene, J gene, V gene, CDR3 DNA, CDR3 protein. The D gene is left open where the match is weak. The size field is filled for only some rows; it gives once, few, many or a size class.

15 | medium-sized | - | TRBJ1-5 | TRBV19 | TGTGCCAGTAGTATAGGGCAGGGAAATAATCAGCCCCAGCATTTT | CASSIGQGNNQPQHF
12 | - | - | TRBJ2-7 | TRBV30 | TGTGCCTGGAGTGCGGGGACGGGCGAGCAGTACTTC | CAWSAGTGEQYF
15 | - | - | TRBJ2-7 | TRBV19 | TGTGCCAGTAGTATCGGGGGTTCGGGAGTCGACGAGCAGTACTTC | CASSIGGSGVDEQYF
11 | - | - | TRBJ2-7 | TRBV5-1 | TGCGCCAGCAGCTCTGGCTACGAGCAGTACTTC | CASSSGYEQYF
15 | - | TRBD1 | TRBJ2-3 | TRBV7-9 | TGTGCCAGCAGCTTAAGGGACAGTGTCACAGATACGCAGTATTTT | CASSLRDSVTDTQYF
14 | medium-sized | - | TRBJ1-2 | TRBV28 | TGTGCCAGCAGTCACACATCCAACAGAGTCGGCTACACCTTC | CASSHTSNRVGYTF
15 | large | - | TRBJ2-7 | TRBV9 | TGTGCCAGCACTTTGGGGGCAGGGCCGACCTACGAGCAGTACTTC | CASTLGAGPTYEQYF
14 | - | TRBD2 | TRBJ2-1 | TRBV2 | TGTGCCAGCAGCCCGGGACTAGCGGCAGGTGAGCAGTTCTTC | CASSPGLAAGEQFF
18 | - | TRBD2 | TRBJ2-3 | TRBV27 | TGTGCCAGCAGTTTAACTAGCGGGAGGGGAGGCCAGGAAAATACGCAGTATTTT | CASSLTSGRGGQENTQYF
15 | - | - | TRBJ1-2 | TRBV19 | TGTGCCAGTAGTCTTGTCCCGGGGGATGGCTATGGCTACACCTTC | CASSLVPGDGYGYTF
16 | - | - | TRBJ1-2 | TRBV4-3 | TGCGCCAGCAGCCAAGAACGGGGGGCCTGGACCCATGGCTACACCTTC | CASSQERGAWTHGYTF
12 | - | - | TRBJ2-7 | TRBV23-1 | TGCGCCAGCAGTCAGCTGGGCTACGAGCAGTACTTC | CASSQLGYEQYF
14 | - | - | TRBJ1-2 | TRBV10-3 | TGTGCCATCAGTGTAGATGGCCCGAACTATGGCTACACCTTC | CAISVDGPNYGYTF
15 | - | TRBD2 | TRBJ2-1 | TRBV7-9 | TGTGCCAGCAGCTTAATTAGCGGGTCCTACAATGAGCAGTTCTTC | CASSLISGSYNEQFF
15 | - | - | TRBJ2-6 | TRBV9 | TGTGCCAGCAGCCCCCCTCGCTCTGGGGCCAACGTCCTGACTTTC | CASSPPRSGANVLTF
14 | medium-sized | TRBD1 | TRBJ1-2 | TRBV19 | TGTGCCAGTACCTTAACAGGGGGCGTCTATGGCTACACCTTC | CASTLTGGVYGYTF
13 | - | - | TRBJ2-2 | TRBV7-2 | TGTGCCAGCACCCCATCCGTCACCGGGGAGCTGTTTTTT | CASTPSVTGELFF
12 | - | - | TRBJ2-7 | TRBV6-5 | TGTGCCAGCAGTTACGGGGGCGGGGAGCAGTACTTC | CASSYGGGEQYF
15 | - | - | TRBJ1-5 | TRBV4-3 | TGCGCCAGCAGTGTTTCTATGGCTAGCAATCAGCCCCAGCATTTT | CASSVSMASNQPQHF
13 | - | - | TRBJ1-4 | TRBV13 | TGTGCCAGCAGCAGTGGGCGGGATGAAAAACTGTTTTTT | CASSSGRDEKLFF
19 | few | - | TRBJ2-2 | TRBV21-1 | TGTGCCAGCAGCAAAGACGATGCAGGGGGTACGAACTATAGCGGGGAGCTGTTTTTT | CASSKDDAGGTNYSGELFF
13 | - | - | TRBJ1-1 | TRBV7-6 | TGTGCCAGCAGCTTATCGGGGGGCACTGAAGCTTTCTTT | CASSLSGGTEAFF
13 | - | - | TRBJ2-5 | TRBV27 | TGTGCCAGCAGGGGAGGACAGAATCGGACCCAGTACTTC | CASRGGQNRTQYF
14 | - | - | TRBJ1-3 | TRBV9 | TGTGCCAGTGGGGAGGGAGGCTCTGGAAACACCATATATTTT | CASGEGGSGNTIYF
19 | - | - | TRBJ2-6 | TRBV7-8 | TGTGCCAGCAGCCTTCGCAGGCCGGGACAACTCTCTGGGGCCAACGTCCTGACTTTC | CASSLRRPGQLSGANVLTF
13 | - | - | TRBJ2-7 | TRBV2 | TGTGCCAGCAGTGAGGGCCAGCCCTACGAGCAGTACTTC | CASSEGQPYEQYF
16 | - | - | TRBJ1-2 | TRBV4-3 | TGCGCCAGCAGCCAAGGGCCCGGTGTTCTAAACTATGGCTACACCTTC | CASSQGPGVLNYGYTF
15 | - | - | TRBJ2-5 | TRBV7-3 | TGCGCCAGCAGCCAAGTTGAGAGCCGCAGAGAGACCCAGTACTTC | CASSQVESRRETQYF
16 | few | - | TRBJ2-2 | TRBV7-6 | TGTGCCAGCAGCTTAAGGGGGGGAATAAACACCGGGGAGCTGTTTTTT | CASSLRGGINTGELFF
14 | once | - | TRBJ1-1 | TRBV28 | TGTGCCAGCAGGAGGGTTGATGGGAGCGCTGAAGCTTTCTTT | CASRRVDGSAEAFF
15 | few | TRBD2 | TRBJ2-1 | TRBV7-9 | TGTGCCAGCAGCGAGGGACTAGCGGGAGACAATGAGCAGTTCTTC | CASSEGLAGDNEQFF
14 | - | TRBD2 | TRBJ2-7 | TRBV13 | TGTGCCAGCACGGAGCGGGGGCTGTCCTACGAGCAGTACTTC | CASTERGLSYEQYF
15 | - | TRBD1 | TRBJ2-1 | TRBV6-5 | TGTGCCAGCAGGGAAATGGACAGGGCTCGCAATGAGCAGTTCTTC | CASREMDRARNEQFF
14 | once | TRBD1 | TRBJ2-7 | TRBV6-5 | TGTGCCAGCAGTTCGGACAGGTCCAACTACGAGCAGTACTTC | CASSSDRSNYEQYF
15 | few | - | TRBJ1-2 | TRBV4-1 | TGCGCCAGCAGCCCAGGGACAACTGCAAACTATGGCTACACCTTC | CASSPGTTANYGYTF
14 | - | - | TRBJ2-2 | TRBV13 | TGTGCCAGCAGGAGCAGGGGAGATACCGGGGAGCTGTTTTTT | CASRSRGDTGELFF
17 | few | - | TRBJ2-1 | TRBV10-3 | TGTGCCATCAGTGAGTCGTCTCGGGAGAGCTCCTACAATGAGCAGTTCTTC | CAISESSRESSYNEQFF
14 | once | TRBD1 | TRBJ2-7 | TRBV6-1 | TGTGCCAGCAGTGAGACAGGGAGCTCCTACGAGCAGTACTTC | CASSETGSSYEQYF
14 | - | - | TRBJ2-7 | TRBV6-1 | TGTGCCAGCAGTGCATACAGGGTTGCCTACGAGCAGTACTTC | CASSAYRVAYEQYF
15 | - | TRBD2 | TRBJ2-1 | TRBV11-1 | TGTGCCAGCAGCTTAGTAACTAGCGGGGGGTTTGAGCAGTTCTTC | CASSLVTSGGFEQFF
17 | - | - | TRBJ1-1 | TRBV7-9 | TGTGCCAGCAGCCCTCTCACCCGGGACCGGCCTTTCACTGAAGCTTTCTTT | CASSPLTRDRPFTEAFF
16 | - | TRBD2 | TRBJ2-5 | TRBV15 | TGTGCCACCAGCAGAGTTTCTTTTGAAGCGGGGGGGACCCAGTACTTC | CATSRVSFEAGGTQYF
15 | - | - | TRBJ1-4 | TRBV28 | TGTGCCAGCAGTATGAGGGGGAGGGCGATTGAAAAACTGTTTTTT | CASSMRGRAIEKLFF
15 | once | - | TRBJ1-4 | TRBV7-9 | TGTGCCAGCAGCTTAGCTGGGGGACTTCATGAAAAACTGTTTTTT | CASSLAGGLHEKLFF
15 | few | TRBD1 | TRBJ1-2 | TRBV15 | TGTGCCACCAGCAGGGAAGAGACAGGGCGATATGGCTACACCTTC | CATSREETGRYGYTF
15 | - | - | TRBJ2-6 | TRBV5-4 | TGTGCCAGCAGCTTGGTAGGGTCTGGGGCCAACGTCCTGACTTTC | CASSLVGSGANVLTF
15 | - | - | TRBJ1-1 | TRBV27 | TGTGCCAGCAGACGATGGGGGGGGCTGGACACTGAAGCTTTCTTT | CASRRWGGLDTEAFF
14 | - | - | TRBJ1-5 | TRBV4-1 | TGCGCCAGCAGCCAAACGGTAACCCAGCAGCCCCAGCATTTT | CASSQTVTQQPQHF
15 | - | - | TRBJ1-1 | TRBV13 | TGTGCCAGCAGCTTAGGCCAAGGGTTGAGCACTGAAGCTTTCTTT | CASSLGQGLSTEAFF
11 | - | - | TRBJ2-2 | TRBV20-1 | TGCAGTGCTATTCACACCGGGGAGCTGTTTTTT | CSAIHTGELFF
16 | - | TRBD2 | TRBJ2-7 | TRBV19 | TGTGCCAGTAGTATAAAACTAGCGGGAGTTTCCTACGAGCAGTACTTC | CASSIKLAGVSYEQYF
14 | - | - | TRBJ2-7 | TRBV5-5 | TGTGCCAGCAGCTTGAAAGTAGCCCGATACGAGCAGTACTTC | CASSLKVARYEQYF
15 | - | - | TRBJ1-2 | TRBV5-8 | TGTGCCAGCAGCTTGGAAAGTAACGGCTACTATGGCTACACCTTC | CASSLESNGYYGYTF
13 | - | - | TRBJ2-7 | TRBV4-3 | TGCGCCAGCAGCCAAGATCTAAGCTACGAGCAGTACTTC | CASSQDLSYEQYF
15 | - | - | TRBJ2-7 | TRBV5-5 | TGTGCCAGCAGCCTGGTACCCAGGGAGGTCCACGAGCAGTACTTC | CASSLVPREVHEQYF
15 | once | - | TRBJ2-3 | TRBV27 | TGTGCCAGCAGTTTATCGGCTAGCCGGGCAGATACGCAGTATTTT | CASSLSASRADTQYF
15 | - | TRBD1 | TRBJ1-1 | TRBV7-9 | TGTGCCAGCAGATCTGGACAGGGCAAGAACACTGAAGCTTTCTTT | CASRSGQGKNTEAFF